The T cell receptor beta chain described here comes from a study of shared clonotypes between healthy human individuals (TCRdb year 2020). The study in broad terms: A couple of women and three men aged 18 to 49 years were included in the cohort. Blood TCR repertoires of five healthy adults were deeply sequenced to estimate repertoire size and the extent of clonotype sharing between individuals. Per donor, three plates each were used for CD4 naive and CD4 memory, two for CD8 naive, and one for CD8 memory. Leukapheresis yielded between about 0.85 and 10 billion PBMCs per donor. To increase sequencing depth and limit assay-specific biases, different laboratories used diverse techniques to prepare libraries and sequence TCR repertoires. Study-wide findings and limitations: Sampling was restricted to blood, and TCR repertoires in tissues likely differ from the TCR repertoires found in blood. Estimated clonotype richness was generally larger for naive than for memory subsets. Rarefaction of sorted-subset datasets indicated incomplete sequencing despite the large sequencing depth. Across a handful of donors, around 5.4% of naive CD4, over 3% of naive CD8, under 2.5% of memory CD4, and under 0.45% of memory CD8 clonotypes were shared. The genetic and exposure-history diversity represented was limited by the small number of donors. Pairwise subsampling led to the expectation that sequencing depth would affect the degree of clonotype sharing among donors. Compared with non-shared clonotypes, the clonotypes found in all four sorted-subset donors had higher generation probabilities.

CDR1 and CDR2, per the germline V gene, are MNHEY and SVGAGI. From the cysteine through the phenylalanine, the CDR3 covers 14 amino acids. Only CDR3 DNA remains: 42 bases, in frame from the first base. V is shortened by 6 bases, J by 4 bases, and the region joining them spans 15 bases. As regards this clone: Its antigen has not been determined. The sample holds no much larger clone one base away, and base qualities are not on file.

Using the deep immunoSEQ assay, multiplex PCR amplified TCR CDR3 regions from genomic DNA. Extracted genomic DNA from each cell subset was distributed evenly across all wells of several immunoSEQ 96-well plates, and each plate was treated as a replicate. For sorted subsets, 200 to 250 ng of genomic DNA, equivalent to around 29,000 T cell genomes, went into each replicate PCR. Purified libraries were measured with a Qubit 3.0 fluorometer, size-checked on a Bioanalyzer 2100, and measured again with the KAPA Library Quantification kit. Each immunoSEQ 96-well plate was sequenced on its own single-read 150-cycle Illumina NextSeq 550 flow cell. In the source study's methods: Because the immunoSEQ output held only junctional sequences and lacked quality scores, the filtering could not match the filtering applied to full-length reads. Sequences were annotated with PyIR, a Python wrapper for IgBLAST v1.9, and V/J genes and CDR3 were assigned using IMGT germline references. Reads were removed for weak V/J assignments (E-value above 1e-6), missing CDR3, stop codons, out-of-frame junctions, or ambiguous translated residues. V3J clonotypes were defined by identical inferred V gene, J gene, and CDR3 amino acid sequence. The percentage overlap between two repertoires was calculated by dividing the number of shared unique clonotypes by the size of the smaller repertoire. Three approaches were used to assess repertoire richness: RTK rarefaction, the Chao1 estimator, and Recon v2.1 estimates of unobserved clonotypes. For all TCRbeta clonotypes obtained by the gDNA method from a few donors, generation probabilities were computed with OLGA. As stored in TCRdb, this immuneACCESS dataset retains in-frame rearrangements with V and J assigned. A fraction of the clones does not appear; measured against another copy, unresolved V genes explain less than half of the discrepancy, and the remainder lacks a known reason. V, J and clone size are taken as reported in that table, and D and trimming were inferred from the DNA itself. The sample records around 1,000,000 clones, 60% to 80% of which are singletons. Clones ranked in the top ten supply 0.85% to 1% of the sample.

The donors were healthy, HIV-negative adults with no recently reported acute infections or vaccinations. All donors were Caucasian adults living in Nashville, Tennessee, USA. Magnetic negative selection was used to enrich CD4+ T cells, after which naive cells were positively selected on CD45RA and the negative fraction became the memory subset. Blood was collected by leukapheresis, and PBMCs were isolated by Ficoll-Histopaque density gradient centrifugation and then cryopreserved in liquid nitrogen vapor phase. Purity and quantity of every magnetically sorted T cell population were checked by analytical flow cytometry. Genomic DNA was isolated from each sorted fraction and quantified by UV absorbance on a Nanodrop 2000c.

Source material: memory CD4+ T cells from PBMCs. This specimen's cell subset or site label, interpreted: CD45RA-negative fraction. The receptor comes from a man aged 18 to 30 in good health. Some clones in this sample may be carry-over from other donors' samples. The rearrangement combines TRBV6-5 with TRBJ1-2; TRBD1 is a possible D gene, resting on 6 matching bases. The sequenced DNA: TGTGCCAGCAGGGCGTGGGGAGGGGGCTATGGCTACACCTTC. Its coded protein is CASRAWGGGYGYTF.